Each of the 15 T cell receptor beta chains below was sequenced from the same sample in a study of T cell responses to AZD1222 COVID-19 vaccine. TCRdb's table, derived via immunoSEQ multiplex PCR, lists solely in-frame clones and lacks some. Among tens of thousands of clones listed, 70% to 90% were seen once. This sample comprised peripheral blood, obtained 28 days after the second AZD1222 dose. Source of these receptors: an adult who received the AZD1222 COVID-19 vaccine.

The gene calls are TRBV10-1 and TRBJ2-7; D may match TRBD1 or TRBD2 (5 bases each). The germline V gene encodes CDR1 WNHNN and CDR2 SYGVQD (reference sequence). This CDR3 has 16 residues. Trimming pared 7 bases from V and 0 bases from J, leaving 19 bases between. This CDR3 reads CASTHPKGRYSYEQYF. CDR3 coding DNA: TGCGCCAGCACCCACCCAAAGGGACGGTACTCCTACGAGCAGTACTTC.

Here the CDR3 DNA reads TGTGCCAGCAGCTTCTCTGGGGTCAGCTCCTACAATGAGCAGTTCTTC. Amino acid sequence: CASSFSGVSSYNEQFF. This chain uses TRBV7-3 with TRBJ2-1; D remains unclear. With 3 bases removed from V and 0 bases from J, the gap between germline ends came to 12 bases. This CDR3 contains 16 residues. Germline V gene sequence: CDR1 SGHTA, CDR2 FQGTGA.

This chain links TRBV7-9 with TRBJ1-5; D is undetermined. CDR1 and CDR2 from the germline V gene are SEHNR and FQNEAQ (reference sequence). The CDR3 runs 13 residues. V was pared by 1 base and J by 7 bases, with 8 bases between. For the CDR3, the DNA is TGTGCCAGCAGCTTAGGGCACGCCCAGCCCCAGCATTTT. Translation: CASSLGHAQPQHF. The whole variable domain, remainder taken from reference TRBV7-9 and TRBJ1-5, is DTGVSQNPRHKITKRGQNVTFRCDPISEHNRLYWYRQTLGQGPEFLTYFQNEAQLEKSRLLSDRFSAERPKGSFSTLEIQRTEQGDSAMYLCASSLGHAQPQHFGDGTRLSIL.

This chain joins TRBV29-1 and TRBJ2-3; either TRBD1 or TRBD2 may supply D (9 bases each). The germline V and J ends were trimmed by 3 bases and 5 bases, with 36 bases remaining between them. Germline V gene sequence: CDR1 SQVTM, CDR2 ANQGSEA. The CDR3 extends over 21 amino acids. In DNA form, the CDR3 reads TGCAGCGTTGACCGGCTGACAGGGGGGGTAGCGGGGGCCCTAGAGGGAGATACGCAGTATTTT. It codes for CSVDRLTGGVAGALEGDTQYF.

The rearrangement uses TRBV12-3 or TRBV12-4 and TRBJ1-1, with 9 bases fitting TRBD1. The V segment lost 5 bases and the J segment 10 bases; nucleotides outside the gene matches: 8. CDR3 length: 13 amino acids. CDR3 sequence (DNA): TGTGCCAGCAGTCCCACAGGGGGCGTTCGAGCTTTCTTT. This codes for CASSPTGGVRAFF.

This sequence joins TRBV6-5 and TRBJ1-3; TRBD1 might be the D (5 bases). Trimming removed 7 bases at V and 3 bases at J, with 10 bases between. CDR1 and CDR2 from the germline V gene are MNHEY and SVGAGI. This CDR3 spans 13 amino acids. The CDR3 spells CASTSGGGNTIYF. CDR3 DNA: TGTGCCAGCACGTCCGGGGGTGGAAACACCATATATTTT.

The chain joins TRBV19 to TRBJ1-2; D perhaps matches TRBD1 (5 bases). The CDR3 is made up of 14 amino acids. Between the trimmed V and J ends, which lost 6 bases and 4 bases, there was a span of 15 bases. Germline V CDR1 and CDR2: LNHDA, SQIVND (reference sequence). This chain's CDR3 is CASSLTVGGYGYTF. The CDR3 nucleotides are TGTGCCAGTAGCCTGACAGTGGGTGGCTATGGCTACACCTTC.

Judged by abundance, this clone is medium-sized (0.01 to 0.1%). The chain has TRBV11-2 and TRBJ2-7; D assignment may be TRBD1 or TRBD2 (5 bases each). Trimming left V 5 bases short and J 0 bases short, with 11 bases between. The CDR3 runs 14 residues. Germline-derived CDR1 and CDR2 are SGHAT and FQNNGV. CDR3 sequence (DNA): TGTGCCAGCAGCCCCCGGGACGGCTCCTACGAGCAGTACTTC. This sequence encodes CASSPRDGSYEQYF. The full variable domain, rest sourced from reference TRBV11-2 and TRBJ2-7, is EAGVAQSPRYKIIEKRQSVAFWCNPISGHATLYWYQQILGQGPKLLIQFQNNGVVDDSQLPKDRFSAERLKGVDSTLKIQPAKLEDSAVYLCASSPRDGSYEQYFGPGTRLTVT.

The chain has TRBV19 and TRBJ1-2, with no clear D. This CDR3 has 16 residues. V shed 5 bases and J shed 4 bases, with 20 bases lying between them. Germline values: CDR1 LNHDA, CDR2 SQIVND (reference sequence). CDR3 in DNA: TGTGCCAGTAGTGGCCCCCCCCCGGCGGGAACCTATGGCTACACCTTC. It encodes CASSGPPPAGTYGYTF.

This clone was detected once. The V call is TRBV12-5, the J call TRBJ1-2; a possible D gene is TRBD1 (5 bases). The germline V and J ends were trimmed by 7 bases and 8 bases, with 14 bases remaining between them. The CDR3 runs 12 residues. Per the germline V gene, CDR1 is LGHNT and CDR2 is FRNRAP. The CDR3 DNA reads TGTGCTAGTGTTTATGGGGCGAGGGGCTACACCTTC. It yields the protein CASVYGARGYTF.

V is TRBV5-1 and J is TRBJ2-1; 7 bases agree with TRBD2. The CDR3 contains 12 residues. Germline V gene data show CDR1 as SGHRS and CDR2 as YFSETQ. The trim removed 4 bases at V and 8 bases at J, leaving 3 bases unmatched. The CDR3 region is CASSLLADEQFF. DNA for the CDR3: TGCGCCAGCAGCCTCCTAGCGGATGAGCAGTTCTTC.

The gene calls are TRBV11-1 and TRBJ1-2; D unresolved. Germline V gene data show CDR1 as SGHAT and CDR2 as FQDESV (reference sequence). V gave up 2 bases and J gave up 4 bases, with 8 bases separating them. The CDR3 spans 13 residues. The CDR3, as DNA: TGTGCCAGCAGCTTAAGGAACCTCTATGGCTACACCTTC. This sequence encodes CASSLRNLYGYTF.

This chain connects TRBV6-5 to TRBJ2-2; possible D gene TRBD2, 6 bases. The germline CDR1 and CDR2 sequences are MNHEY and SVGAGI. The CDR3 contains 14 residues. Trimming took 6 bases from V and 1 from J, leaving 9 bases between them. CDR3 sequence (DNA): TGTGCCAGCAGGCGGGAATTGAACACCGGGGAGCTGTTTTTT. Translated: CASRRELNTGELFF.

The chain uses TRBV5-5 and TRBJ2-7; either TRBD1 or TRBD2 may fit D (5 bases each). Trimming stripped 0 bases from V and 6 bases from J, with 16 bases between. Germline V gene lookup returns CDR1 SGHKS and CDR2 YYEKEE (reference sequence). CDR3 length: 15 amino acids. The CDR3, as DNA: TGTGCCAGCAGCTTGGCCAGCGACAGTGCGGGCGAGCAGTACTTC. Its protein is CASSLASDSAGEQYF. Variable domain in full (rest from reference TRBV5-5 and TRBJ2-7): DAGVTQSPTHLIKTRGQQVTLRCSPISGHKSVSWYQQVLGQGPQFIFQYYEKEERGRGNFPDRFSARQFPNYSSELNVNALLLGDSALYLCASSLASDSAGEQYFGPGTRLTVT.

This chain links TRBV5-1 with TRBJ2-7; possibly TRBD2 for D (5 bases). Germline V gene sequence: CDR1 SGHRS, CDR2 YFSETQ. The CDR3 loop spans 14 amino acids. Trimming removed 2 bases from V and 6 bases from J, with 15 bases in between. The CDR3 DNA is TGCGCCAGCAGCTTACTAGAATCTATTGGCGAGCAGTACTTC. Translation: CASSLLESIGEQYF.